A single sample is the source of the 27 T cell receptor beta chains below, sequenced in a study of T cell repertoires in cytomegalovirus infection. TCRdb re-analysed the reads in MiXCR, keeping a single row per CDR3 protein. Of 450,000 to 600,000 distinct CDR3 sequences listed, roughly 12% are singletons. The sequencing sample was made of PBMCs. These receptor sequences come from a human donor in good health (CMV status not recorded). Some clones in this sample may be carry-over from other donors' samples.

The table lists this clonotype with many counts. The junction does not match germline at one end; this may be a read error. Written as DNA, the CDR3 is TGTGCCAGCAGGTTAGGACAGGGGGCCGTACACGAGCAGTACTTC. It encodes CASRLGQGAVHEQYF. V is TRBV12-3 or TRBV12-4 and J is TRBJ2-7; the match to TRBD1 covers 11 bases. The CDR3 runs 15 residues.

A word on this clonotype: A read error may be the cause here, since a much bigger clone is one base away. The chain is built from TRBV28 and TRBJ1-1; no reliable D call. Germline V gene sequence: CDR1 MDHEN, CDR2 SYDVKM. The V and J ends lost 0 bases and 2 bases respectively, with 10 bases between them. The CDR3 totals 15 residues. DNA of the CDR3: TGTGCCAGCAGTTTATGGGCAAGGAGCAACACTGAAGCTTTCTTT. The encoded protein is CASSLWARSNTEAFF.

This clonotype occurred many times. The CDR3 protein is CASSLGLAENQETQYF. CDR3 coding DNA: TGTGCCAGCAGCTTGGGACTAGCGGAGAACCAAGAGACCCAGTACTTC. The chain combines TRBV7-9 with TRBJ2-5; 11 bases are shared with TRBD2. The CDR3 extends over 16 amino acids. Germline CDR1 reads SEHNR; CDR2 reads FQNEAQ (reference sequence). With 3 bases clipped from V and 0 bases from J, the junction kept 3 bases outside the gene matches.

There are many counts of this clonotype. CDR3 region: CASSSFYEQYF. The CDR3 DNA is TGTGCCAGCAGCTCGTTCTACGAGCAGTACTTC. The rearrangement joins TRBV7-9 to TRBJ2-7; D gene unclear. The CDR3 is made up of 11 amino acids. V was cut by 4 bases and J by 3 bases, with 4 bases left in between. In germline, CDR1 is SEHNR, CDR2 FQNEAQ (reference sequence).

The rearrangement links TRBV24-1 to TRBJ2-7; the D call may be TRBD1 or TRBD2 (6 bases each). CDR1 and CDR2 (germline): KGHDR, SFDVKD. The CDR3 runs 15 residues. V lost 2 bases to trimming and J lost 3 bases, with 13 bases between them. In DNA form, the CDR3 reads TGTGCCACCAGTGATTCCAGGGGAGGAATCTACGAGCAGTACTTC. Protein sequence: CATSDSRGGIYEQYF.

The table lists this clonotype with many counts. The CDR3 DNA reads TGTGCCAGCAGTCTATTGGGACTCAATAAGGATACCATATATTTT. Translated: CASSLLGLNKDTIYF. This rearrangement joins TRBV12-3 or TRBV12-4 to TRBJ1-3, with D perhaps TRBD1 (5 bases). Trimming cost V 5 bases and J 10 bases, with 21 bases left between them. The CDR3 runs 15 residues.

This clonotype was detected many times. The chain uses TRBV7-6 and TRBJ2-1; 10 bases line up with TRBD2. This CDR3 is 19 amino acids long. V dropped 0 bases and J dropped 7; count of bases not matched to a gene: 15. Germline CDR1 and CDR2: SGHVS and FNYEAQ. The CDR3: CASSLALINLAGEVNEQFF. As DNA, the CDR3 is TGTGCCAGCAGCTTAGCGCTTATAAATCTAGCGGGGGAGGTAAATGAGCAGTTCTTC.

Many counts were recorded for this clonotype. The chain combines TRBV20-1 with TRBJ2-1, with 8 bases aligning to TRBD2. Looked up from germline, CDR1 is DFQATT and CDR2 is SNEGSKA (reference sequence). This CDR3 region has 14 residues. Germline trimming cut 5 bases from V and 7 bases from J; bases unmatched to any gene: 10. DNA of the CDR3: TGCAGTGCTCAGCCGGGACTAGAGATAAATGAGCAGTTCTTC. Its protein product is CSAQPGLEINEQFF.

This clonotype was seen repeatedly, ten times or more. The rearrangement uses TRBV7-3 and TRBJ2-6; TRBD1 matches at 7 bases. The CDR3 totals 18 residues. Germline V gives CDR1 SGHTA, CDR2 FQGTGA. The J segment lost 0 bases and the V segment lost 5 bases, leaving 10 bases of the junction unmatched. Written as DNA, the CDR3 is TGTGCCAGCAGCGCGTCGACAGGGCCAAACTCTGGGGCCAACGTCCTGACTTTC. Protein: CASSASTGPNSGANVLTF. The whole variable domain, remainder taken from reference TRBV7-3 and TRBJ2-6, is GAGVSQTPSNKVTEKGKYVELRCDPISGHTALYWYRQSLGQGPEFLIYFQGTGAADDSGLPNDRFFAVRPEGSVSTLKIQRTERGDSAVYLCASSASTGPNSGANVLTFGAGSRLTVL.

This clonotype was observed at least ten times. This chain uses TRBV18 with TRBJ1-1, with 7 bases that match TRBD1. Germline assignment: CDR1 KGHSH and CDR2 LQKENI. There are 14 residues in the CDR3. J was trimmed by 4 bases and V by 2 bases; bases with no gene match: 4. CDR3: CASSPVRGSTEAFF. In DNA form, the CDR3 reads TGTGCCAGCTCACCAGTCAGGGGGAGCACTGAAGCTTTCTTT. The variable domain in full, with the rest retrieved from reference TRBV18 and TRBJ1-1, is NAGVMQNPRHLVRRRGQEARLRCSPMKGHSHVYWYRQLPEEGLKFMVYLQKENIIDESGMPKERFSAEFPKEGPSILRIQQVVRGDSAAYFCASSPVRGSTEAFFGQGTRLTVV.

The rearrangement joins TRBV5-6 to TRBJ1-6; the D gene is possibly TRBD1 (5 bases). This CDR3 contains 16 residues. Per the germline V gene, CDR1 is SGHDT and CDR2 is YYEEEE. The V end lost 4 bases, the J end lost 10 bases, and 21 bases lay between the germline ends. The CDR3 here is CASSRDGLGSLSPLHF. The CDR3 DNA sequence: TGTGCCAGCAGCCGGGACGGCCTCGGGAGTTTATCACCCCTCCACTTT.

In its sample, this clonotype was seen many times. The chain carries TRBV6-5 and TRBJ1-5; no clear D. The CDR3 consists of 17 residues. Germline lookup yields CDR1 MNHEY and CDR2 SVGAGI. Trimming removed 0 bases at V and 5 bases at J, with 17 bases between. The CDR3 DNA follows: TGTGCCAGCAGTTACTCGATAATGAGGCCGCCGTATCAGCCCCAGCATTTT. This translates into CASSYSIMRPPYQPQHF.

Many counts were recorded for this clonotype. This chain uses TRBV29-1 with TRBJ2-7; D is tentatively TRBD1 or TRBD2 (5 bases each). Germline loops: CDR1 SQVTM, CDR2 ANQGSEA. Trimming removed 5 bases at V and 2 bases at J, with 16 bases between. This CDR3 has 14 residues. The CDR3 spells CSVFAGTRTYEQYF. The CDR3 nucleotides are TGCAGCGTTTTTGCCGGGACCAGGACCTACGAGCAGTACTTC.

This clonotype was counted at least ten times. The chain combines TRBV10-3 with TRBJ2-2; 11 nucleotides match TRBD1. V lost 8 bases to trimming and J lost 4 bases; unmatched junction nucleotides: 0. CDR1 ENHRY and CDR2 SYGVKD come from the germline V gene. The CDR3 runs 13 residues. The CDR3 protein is CAIGTGGTGELFF. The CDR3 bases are TGTGCCATCGGGACAGGGGGCACCGGGGAGCTGTTTTTT.

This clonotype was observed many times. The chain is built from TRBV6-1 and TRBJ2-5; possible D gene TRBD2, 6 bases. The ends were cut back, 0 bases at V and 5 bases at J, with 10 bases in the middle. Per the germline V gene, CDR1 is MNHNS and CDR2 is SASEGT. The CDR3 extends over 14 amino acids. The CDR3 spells CASSEAPGVETQYF. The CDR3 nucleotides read TGTGCCAGCAGTGAAGCGCCGGGGGTGGAGACCCAGTACTTC.

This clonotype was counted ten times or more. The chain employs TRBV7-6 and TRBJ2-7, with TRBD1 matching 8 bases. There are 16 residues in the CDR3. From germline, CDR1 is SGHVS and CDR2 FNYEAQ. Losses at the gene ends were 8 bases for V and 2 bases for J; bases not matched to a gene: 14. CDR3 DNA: TGTGCCAGCGCCCAGGGCCCGGGGGACAGGCCCTACGAGCAGTACTTC. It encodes CASAQGPGDRPYEQYF.

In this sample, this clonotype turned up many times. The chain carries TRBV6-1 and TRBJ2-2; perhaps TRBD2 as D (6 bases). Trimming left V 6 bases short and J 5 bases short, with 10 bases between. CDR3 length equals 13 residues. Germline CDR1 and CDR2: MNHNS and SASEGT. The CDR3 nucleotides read TGTGCCAGCAGGTCTCTAGCGACCGGGGAGCTGTTTTTT. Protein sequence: CASRSLATGELFF.

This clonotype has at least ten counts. Here the CDR3 DNA reads TGCGCCAGCAGCTTCGGGACAGAAGGAGAAAAACTGTTTTTT. Protein sequence: CASSFGTEGEKLFF. The chain couples TRBV5-1 to TRBJ1-4; 7 bases agree with TRBD1. J lost 8 bases, V lost 2 bases, and 6 bases had no gene match. Germline V gene lookup returns CDR1 SGHRS and CDR2 YFSETQ. This CDR3 region has 14 residues.

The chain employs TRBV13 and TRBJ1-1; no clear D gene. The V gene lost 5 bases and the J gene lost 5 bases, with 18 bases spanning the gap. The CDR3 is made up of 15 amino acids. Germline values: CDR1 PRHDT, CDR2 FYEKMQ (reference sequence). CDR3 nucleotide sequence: TGTGCCAGCAGCGCATCGGGCCGGAGTAGGACTGAAGCTTTCTTT. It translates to CASSASGRSRTEAFF.

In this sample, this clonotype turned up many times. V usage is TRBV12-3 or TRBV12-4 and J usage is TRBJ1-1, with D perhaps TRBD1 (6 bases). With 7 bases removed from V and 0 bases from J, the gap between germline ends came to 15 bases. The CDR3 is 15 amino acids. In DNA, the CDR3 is TGTGCCAGCAACCCCTCAGGGGCAGTGAACACTGAAGCTTTCTTT. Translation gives CASNPSGAVNTEAFF.

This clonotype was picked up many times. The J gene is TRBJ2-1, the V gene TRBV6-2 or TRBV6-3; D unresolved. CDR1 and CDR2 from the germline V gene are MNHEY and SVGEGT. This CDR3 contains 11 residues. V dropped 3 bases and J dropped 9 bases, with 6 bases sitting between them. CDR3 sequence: CASSYRFEQFF. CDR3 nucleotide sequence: TGTGCCAGCAGTTATAGGTTTGAGCAGTTCTTC.

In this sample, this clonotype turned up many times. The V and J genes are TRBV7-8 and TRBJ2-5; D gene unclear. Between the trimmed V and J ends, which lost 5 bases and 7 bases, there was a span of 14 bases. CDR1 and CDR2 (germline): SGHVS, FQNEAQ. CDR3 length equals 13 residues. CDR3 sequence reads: CASSLSSLRTQYF. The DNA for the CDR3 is TGTGCCAGCAGCCTCTCCTCCTTAAGGACCCAGTACTTC. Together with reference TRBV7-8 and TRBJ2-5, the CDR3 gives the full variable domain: GAGVSQSPRYKVAKRGQDVALRCDPISGHVSLFWYQQALGQGPEFLTYFQNEAQLDKSGLPSDRFFAERPEGSVSTLKIQRTQQEDSAVYLCASSLSSLRTQYFGPGTRLLVL.

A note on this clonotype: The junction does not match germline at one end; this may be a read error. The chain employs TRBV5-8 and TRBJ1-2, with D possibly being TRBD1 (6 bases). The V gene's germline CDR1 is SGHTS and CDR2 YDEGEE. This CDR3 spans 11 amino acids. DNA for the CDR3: TGTGCCAGCAGTTCCGGGGACACTCAGAGCTTC. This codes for CASSSGDTQSF. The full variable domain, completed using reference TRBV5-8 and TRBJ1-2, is EAGVTQSPTHLIKTRGQQATLRCSPISGHTSVYWYQQALGLGLQFLLWYDEGEERNRGNFPPRFSGRQFPNYSSELNVNALELEDSALYLCASSSGDTQSFGSGTRLTVV.

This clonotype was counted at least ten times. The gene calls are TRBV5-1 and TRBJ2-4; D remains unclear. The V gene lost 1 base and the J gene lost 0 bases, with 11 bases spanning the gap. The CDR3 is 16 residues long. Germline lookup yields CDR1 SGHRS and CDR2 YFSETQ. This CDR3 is CASSLSGSLAKNIQYF. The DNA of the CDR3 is TGCGCCAGCAGCTTGAGTGGCTCCCTAGCCAAAAACATTCAGTACTTC.

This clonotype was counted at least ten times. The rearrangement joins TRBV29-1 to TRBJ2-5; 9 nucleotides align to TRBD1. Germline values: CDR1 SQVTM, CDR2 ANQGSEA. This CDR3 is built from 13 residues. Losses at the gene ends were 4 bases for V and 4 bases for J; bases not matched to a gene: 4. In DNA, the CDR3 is TGCAGCGTTGTAGGGACAGGGAGAGAGACCCAGTACTTC. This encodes CSVVGTGRETQYF.

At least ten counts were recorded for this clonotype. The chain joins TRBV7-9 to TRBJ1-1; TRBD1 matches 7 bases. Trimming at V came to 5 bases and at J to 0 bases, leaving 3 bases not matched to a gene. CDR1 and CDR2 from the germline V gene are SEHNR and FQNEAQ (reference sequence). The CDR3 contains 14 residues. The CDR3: CASSRTGVNTEAFF. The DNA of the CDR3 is TGTGCCAGCAGCCGGACAGGTGTGAACACTGAAGCTTTCTTT.

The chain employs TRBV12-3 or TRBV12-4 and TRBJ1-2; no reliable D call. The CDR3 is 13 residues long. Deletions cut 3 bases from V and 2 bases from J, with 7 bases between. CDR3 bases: TGTGCCAGCAGTTTCTCAGGAAACTATGGCTACACCTTC. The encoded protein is CASSFSGNYGYTF.